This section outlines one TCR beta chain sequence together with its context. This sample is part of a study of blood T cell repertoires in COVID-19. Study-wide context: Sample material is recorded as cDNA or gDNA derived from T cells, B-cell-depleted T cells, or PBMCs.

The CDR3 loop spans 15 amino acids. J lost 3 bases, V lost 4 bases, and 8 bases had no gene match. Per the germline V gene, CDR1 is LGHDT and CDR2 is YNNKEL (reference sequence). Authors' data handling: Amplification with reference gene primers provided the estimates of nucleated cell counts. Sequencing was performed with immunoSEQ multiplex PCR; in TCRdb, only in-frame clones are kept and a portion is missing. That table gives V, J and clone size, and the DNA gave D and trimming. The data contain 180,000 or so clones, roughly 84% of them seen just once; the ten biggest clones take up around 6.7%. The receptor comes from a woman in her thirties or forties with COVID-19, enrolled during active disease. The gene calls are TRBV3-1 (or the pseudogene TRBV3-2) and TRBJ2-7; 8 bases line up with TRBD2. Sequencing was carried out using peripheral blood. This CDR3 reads CASSRPGLGFYEQYF. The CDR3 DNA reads TGTGCCAGCAGCCGCCCGGGACTAGGATTCTACGAGCAGTACTTC.